The 9 T cell receptor beta chains listed next were all sequenced from one sample in a study of regulatory T cells in long-lasting Graves disease. Time point in this sample: newly diagnosed GD, antithyroid drugs for less than 3 months. PBMCs provided the RNA from which the TCR library was made. The TCR beta library used iRepertoire HTBI primers with Arm-PCR amplification of CDR3. In TCRdb, the multiplex PCR reads were re-called with MiXCR into one record per CDR3 protein. The data contain over 500,000 distinct CDR3 sequences, around 16% of them singletons. This same sample was also taken into another study, of T cells in Graves' hyperthyroidism and ophthalmopathy.

This specimen consisted of peripheral blood mononuclear cells (PBMCs), obtained at new diagnosis, from a patient treated with antithyroid drugs. The receptors stem from a man in his late teens or twenties with Graves disease.

This clonotype was recorded a few times. The chain recombines TRBV7-2 with TRBJ1-6; D not certain. There are 15 residues in the CDR3. Trimming took 1 base from V and 7 from J, leaving 11 bases between them. CDR1 is SGHTA, CDR2 FQGNSA, per germline. Written as DNA, the CDR3 is TGTGCCAGCAGCTTAGAGGCGGCCACCAATTCACCCCTCCACTTT. Residues: CASSLEAATNSPLHF.

This clonotype was seen at least ten times. The J gene is TRBJ2-7, the V gene TRBV11-2; D remains unclear. Per germline, CDR1 SGHAT and CDR2 FQNNGV. The CDR3 is 14 amino acids. Deletions cut 3 bases from V and 4 bases from J, with 13 bases between. CDR3 loop: CASSLWQELYEQYF. As DNA, the CDR3 is TGTGCCAGCAGCTTGTGGCAGGAACTGTACGAGCAGTACTTC.

This clonotype was observed many times. The chain links TRBV7-2 to TRBJ1-4, with TRBD1 identical over 7 bases. CDR1 and CDR2 from the germline V gene are SGHTA and FQGNSA. CDR3 length equals 14 residues. J lost 8 bases, V lost 8 bases, and 11 bases had no gene match. As DNA, the CDR3 is TGTGCCAGCGCGTCCAGGGGGGCATGGGAAAAACTGTTTTTT. Protein: CASASRGAWEKLFF.

This clonotype was seen ten or more times. The chain links TRBV6-1 to TRBJ2-3, with D possibly being TRBD1 or TRBD2 (5 bases each). The CDR3 covers 19 residues. Per germline, CDR1 MNHNS and CDR2 SASEGT. The V and J ends lost 10 bases and 3 bases respectively, with 32 bases between them. CDR3 sequence reads: CATIRAGTMEEGPTDTQYF. The CDR3 nucleotides read TGTGCCACCATCAGGGCAGGGACCATGGAAGAAGGGCCGACAGATACGCAGTATTTT.

Comment on this clonotype: The conserved phenylalanine or tryptophan is not found at the CDR3 terminus, so this likely reflects a read error. The CDR3 region is CASSSGQGANYGYTV. CDR3 coding DNA: TGTGCCAGCAGTTCGGGGCAGGGCGCTAACTATGGCTACACCGTC. This chain links TRBV6-9 with TRBJ1-2; tentative D call: TRBD1 (5 bases). V was cut by 4 bases and J by 0 bases, with 12 bases left in between. The CDR3 extends over 15 amino acids. In germline, CDR1 is MNHGY, CDR2 SVAAGI.

This clonotype was seen at least ten times. The genes are TRBV6-1 and TRBJ1-5; 7 nucleotides agree with TRBD1. J was trimmed by 1 base and V by 2 bases; bases with no gene match: 2. CDR3 length: 15 amino acids. Looked up from germline, CDR1 is MNHNS and CDR2 is SASEGT. The CDR3 DNA follows: TGTGCCAGCAGTGAACCGACAGGGAGCAATCAGCCCCAGCATTTT. Encoded protein: CASSEPTGSNQPQHF.

The genes are TRBV6-1 and TRBJ2-1; TRBD2 matches 12 bases. CDR3 length: 18 amino acids. V lost 3 bases and J lost 9; bases outside the gene matches: 15. CDR1 is MNHNS and CDR2 is SASEGT in the germline V gene. The CDR3 DNA follows: TGTGCCAGCAGTGATGCCCCCGCTAGCGGGAGGGCCAGCGGTGAGCAGTTCTTC. It encodes CASSDAPASGRASGEQFF.

This clonotype was recorded at least ten times. The chain couples TRBV5-1 to TRBJ1-1; 9 bases agree with TRBD1. V gave up 4 bases and J gave up 3 bases; unmatched junction bases: 4. The CDR3 spans 14 residues. Germline CDR1 SGHRS, CDR2 YFSETQ. The CDR3 DNA reads as TGCGCCAGCAGCGCACAGGGGGCGGACACTGAAGCTTTCTTT. Amino acids: CASSAQGADTEAFF.

The sample holds many counts of this clonotype. The chain has TRBV19 and TRBJ1-1, with unresolved D. Per the germline V gene, CDR1 is LNHDA and CDR2 is SQIVND (reference sequence). The CDR3 has 15 amino acids. Trimming removed 3 bases at V and 1 base at J, with 12 bases between. The CDR3, as DNA: TGTGCCAGTAGTATGGTCCTGGAATGGAACACTGAAGCTTTCTTT. Translating gives CASSMVLEWNTEAFF.